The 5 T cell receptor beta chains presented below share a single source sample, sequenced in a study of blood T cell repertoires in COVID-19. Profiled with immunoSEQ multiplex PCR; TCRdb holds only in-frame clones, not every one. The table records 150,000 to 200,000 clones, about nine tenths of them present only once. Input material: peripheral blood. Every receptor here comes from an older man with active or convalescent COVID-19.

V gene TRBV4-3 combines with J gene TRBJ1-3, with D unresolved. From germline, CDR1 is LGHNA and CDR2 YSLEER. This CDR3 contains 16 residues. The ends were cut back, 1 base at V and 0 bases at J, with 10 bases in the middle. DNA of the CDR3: TGCGCCAGCAGCCAAGGACGCGGGTCCTCTGGAAACACCATATATTTT. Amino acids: CASSQGRGSSGNTIYF.

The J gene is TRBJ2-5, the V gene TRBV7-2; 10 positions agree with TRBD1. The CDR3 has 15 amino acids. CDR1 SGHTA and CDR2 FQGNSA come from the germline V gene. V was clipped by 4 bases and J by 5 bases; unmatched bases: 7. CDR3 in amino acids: CASSWWTGGSETQYF. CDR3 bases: TGTGCCAGCAGCTGGTGGACAGGGGGTTCGGAGACCCAGTACTTC.

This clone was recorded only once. Here the CDR3 reads CATSSRGPLNTEAFF. The CDR3 DNA sequence: TGTGCCACCAGCAGCAGGGGGCCTTTGAACACTGAAGCTTTCTTT. The chain employs TRBV15 and TRBJ1-1, with 8 bases identical to TRBD1. The CDR3 sequence is 15 residues long. The J segment lost 0 bases and the V segment lost 3 bases, leaving 3 bases of the junction unmatched. Germline V lookup: CDR1 LNHNV, CDR2 YYDKDF (reference sequence). Combining the CDR3 with reference TRBV15 and TRBJ1-1 gives the whole variable domain DAMVIQNPRYQVTQFGKPVTLSCSQTLNHNVMYWYQQKSSQAPKLLFHYYDKDFNNEADTPDNFQSRRPNTSFCFLDIRSPGLGDTAMYLCATSSRGPLNTEAFFGQGTRLTVV.

DNA for the CDR3: TGCGCCAGCAGCGACACAACCGAAAAACTGTTTTTT. Protein: CASSDTTEKLFF. The chain is built from TRBV10-1 and TRBJ1-4; D not resolved. CDR1 and CDR2 (germline): WNHNN, SYGVQD (reference sequence). The CDR3 totals 12 residues. V was cut by 6 bases and J by 8 bases, with 10 bases left in between.

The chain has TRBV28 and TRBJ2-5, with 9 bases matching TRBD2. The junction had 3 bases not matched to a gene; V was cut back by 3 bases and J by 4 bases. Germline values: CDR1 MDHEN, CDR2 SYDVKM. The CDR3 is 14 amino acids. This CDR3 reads CASSFLAGPETQYF. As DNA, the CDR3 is TGTGCCAGCAGTTTCCTAGCGGGACCAGAGACCCAGTACTTC.